Here is one T cell receptor (beta chain) with its context. Random hexamers served to reverse transcribe about 0.5 to 1 ug RNA. The method of amplification for TCR beta CDR3 was immunoSEQ multiplex PCR, covering 54 Vbeta and 13 Jbeta. TCRdb reanalysed the immunoSEQ multiplex PCR reads using MiXCR and keeps one entry per CDR3 protein. The sample holds about 300,000 distinct CDR3 sequences; over 75% are singletons and the top ten take 0.2% to 0.25%. This entry comes from a study of CD8 T cells in Susac syndrome. The sequenced target, TCR beta, came from blood CD8+ and CD4+ T cells. TEMRA cells were FACS-enriched, with CD8+ and CD4+ T cells isolated negatively. Sequenced sample: CD8+ T cells from PBMCs. The receptor comes from a human donor with multiple sclerosis.

CDR3 DNA: TGTGCCAGCAGCGGTAGCAATGAGCAGTTCTTC. Translating gives CASSGSNEQFF. The chain carries TRBV9 and TRBJ2-1; no clear D. Trimming took off 3 bases at V and 6 bases at J, with 4 bases between the two ends. From germline, CDR1 is SGDLS and CDR2 YYNGEE. CDR3 length: 11 residues.